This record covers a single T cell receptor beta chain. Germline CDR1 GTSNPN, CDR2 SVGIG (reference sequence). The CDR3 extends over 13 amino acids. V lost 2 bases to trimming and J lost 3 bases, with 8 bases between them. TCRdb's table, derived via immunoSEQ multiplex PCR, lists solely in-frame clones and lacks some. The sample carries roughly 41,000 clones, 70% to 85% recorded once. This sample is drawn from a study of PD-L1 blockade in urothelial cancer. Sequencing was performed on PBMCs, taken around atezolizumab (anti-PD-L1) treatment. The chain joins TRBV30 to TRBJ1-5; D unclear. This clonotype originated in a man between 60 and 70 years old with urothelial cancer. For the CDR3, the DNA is TGTGCCTGGAGTTCGGGGTACAATCAGCCCCAGCATTTT. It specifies CAWSSGYNQPQHF.